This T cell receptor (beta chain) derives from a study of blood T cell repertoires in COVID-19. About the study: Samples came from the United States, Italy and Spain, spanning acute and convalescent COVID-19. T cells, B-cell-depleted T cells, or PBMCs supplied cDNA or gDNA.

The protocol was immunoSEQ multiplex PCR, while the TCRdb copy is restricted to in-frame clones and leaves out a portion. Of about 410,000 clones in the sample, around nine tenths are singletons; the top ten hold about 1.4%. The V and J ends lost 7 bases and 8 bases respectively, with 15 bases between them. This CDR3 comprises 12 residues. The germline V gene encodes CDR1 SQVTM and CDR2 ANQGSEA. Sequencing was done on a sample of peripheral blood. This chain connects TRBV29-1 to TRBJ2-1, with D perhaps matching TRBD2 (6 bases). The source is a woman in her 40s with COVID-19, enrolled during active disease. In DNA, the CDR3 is TGCAGCGCTGGACGGAGGGGCGATGAGCAGTTCTTC. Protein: CSAGRRGDEQFF.